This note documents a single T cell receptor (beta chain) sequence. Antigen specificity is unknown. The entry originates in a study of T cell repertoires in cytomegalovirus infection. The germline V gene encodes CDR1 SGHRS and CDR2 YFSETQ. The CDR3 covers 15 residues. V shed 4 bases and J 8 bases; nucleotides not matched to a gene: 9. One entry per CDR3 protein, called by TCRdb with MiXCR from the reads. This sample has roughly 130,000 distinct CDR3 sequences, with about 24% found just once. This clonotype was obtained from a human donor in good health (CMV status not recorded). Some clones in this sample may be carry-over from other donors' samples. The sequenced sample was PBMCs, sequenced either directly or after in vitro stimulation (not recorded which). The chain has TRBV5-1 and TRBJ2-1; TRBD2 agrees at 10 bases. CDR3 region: CASSLAGVIADEQFF. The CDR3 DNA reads TGCGCCAGCAGCCTAGCGGGAGTGATTGCCGATGAGCAGTTCTTC.